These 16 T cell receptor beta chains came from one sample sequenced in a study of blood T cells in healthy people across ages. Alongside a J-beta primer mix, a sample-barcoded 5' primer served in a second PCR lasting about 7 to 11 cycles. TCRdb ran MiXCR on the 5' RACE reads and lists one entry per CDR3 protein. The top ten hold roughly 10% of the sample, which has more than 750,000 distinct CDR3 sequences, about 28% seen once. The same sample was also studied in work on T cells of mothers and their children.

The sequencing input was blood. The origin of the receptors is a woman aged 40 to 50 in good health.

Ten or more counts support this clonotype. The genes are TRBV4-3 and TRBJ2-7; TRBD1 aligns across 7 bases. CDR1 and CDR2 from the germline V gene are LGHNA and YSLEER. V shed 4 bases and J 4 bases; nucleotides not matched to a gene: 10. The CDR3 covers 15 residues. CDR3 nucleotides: TGCGCCAGCAGCCGGCACAGGGGAGCTAAGTACGAGCAGTACTTC. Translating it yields CASSRHRGAKYEQYF.

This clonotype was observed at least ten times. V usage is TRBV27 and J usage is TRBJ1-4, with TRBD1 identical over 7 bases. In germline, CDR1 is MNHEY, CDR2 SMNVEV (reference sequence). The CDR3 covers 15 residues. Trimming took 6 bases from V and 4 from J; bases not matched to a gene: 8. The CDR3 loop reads CASSPRQGYNEKLFF. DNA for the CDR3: TGTGCCAGCAGCCCTCGACAGGGTTATAATGAAAAACTGTTTTTT.

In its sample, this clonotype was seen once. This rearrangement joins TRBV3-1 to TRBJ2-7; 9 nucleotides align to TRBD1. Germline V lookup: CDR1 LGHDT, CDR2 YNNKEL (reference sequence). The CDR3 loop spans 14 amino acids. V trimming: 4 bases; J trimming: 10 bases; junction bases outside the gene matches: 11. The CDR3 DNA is TGTGCCAGCAGCCGACGGACAGGGGAAGGAACCCAGTACTTC. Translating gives CASSRRTGEGTQYF.

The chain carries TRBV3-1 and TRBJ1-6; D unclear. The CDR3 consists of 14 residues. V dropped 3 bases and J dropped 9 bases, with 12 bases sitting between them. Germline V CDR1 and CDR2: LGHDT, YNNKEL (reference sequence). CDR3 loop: CASSQSGVGSPLHF. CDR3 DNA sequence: TGTGCCAGCAGCCAGTCCGGGGTTGGTTCACCCCTCCACTTT.

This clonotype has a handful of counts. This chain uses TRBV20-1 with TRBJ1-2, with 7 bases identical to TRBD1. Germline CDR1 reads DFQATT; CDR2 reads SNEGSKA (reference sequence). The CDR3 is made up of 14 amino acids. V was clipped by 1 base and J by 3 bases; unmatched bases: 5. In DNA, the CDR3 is TGCAGTGCTAGAGGGGGACAGCTATACTATGGCTACACCTTC. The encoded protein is CSARGGQLYYGYTF.

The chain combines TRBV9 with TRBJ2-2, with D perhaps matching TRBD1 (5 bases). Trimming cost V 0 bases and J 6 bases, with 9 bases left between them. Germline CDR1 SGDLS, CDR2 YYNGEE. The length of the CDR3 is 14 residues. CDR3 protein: CASSVGQRAGELFF. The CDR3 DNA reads TGTGCCAGCAGCGTAGGACAGCGCGCCGGGGAGCTGTTTTTT.

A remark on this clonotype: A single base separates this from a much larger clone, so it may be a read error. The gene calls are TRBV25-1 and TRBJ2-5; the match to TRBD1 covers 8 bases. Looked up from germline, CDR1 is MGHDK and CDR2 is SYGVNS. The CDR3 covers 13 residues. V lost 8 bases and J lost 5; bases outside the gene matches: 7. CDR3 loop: CASQGALCETQYF. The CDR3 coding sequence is TGTGCCAGCCAGGGGGCTCTGTGTGAGACCCAGTACTTC.

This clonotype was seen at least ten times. The CDR3 DNA sequence: TGCAGCGTTGGCTCGGGACAGGGGACCTACGAGCAGTACTTC. Translated: CSVGSGQGTYEQYF. V gene TRBV29-1 combines with J gene TRBJ2-7; 10 bases are shared with TRBD1. Germline lookup yields CDR1 SQVTM and CDR2 ANQGSEA. There are 14 residues in the CDR3. Losses at the gene ends were 4 bases for V and 2 bases for J; bases not matched to a gene: 5.

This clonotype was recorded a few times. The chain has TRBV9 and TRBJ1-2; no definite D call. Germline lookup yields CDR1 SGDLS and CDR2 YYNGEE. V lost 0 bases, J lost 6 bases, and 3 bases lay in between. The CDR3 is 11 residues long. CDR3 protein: CASSVGHGYTF. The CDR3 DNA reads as TGTGCCAGCAGCGTAGGTCATGGCTACACCTTC. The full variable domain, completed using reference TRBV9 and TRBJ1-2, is DSGVTQTPKHLITATGQRVTLRCSPRSGDLSVYWYQQSLDQGLQFLIQYYNGEERAKGNILERFSAQQFPDLHSELNLSSLELGDSALYFCASSVGHGYTFGSGTRLTVV.

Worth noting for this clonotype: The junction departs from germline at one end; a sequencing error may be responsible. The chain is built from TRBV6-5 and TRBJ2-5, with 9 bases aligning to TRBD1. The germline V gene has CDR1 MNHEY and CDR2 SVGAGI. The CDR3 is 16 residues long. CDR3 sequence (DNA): TGTGCCAGCAGTTACTCGACGGGACAGGGTCAAGAGACCCGGTACTTC. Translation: CASSYSTGQGQETRYF.

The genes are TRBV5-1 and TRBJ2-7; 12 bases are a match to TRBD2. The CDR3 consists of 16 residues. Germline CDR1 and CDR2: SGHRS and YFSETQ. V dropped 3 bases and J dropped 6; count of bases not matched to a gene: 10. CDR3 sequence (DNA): TGCGCCAGCAGCTCACTAGCGGGGGGCGATGGTTCCGAGCAGTACTTC. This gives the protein CASSSLAGGDGSEQYF.

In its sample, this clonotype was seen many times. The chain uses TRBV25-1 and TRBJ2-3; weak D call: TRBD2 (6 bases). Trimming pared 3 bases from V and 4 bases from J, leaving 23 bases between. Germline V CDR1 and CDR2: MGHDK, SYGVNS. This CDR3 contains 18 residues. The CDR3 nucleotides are TGTGCCAGCAGTGAGGAGGGTGGTTCGGGACCTAGGTCAGATACGCAGTATTTT. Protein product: CASSEEGGSGPRSDTQYF.

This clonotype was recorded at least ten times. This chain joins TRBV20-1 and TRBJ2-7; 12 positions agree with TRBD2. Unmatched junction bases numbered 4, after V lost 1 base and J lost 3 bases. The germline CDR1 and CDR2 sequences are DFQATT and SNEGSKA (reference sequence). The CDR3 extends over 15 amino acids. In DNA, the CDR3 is TGCAGTGCTAGAGCCCTAGCGGGGGGGATCTACGAGCAGTACTTC. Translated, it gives CSARALAGGIYEQYF.

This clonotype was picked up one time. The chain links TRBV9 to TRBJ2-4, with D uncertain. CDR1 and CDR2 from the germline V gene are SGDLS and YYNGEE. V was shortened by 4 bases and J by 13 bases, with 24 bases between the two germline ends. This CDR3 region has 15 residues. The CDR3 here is CASSPFLSGYNEQYF. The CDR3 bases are TGTGCCAGCAGCCCCTTCCTCTCAGGCTACAATGAGCAGTACTTC. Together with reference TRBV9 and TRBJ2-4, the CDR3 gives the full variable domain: DSGVTQTPKHLITATGQRVTLRCSPRSGDLSVYWYQQSLDQGLQFLIQYYNGEERAKGNILERFSAQQFPDLHSELNLSSLELGDSALYFCASSPFLSGYNEQYFGAGTRLSVL.

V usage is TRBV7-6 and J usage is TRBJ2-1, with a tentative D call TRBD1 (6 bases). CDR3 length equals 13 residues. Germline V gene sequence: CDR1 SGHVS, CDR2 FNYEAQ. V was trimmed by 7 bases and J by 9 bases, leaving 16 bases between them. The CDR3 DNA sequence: TGTGCCAGCACCTCGAACACAGGGTTTGAGCAGTTCTTC. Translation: CASTSNTGFEQFF. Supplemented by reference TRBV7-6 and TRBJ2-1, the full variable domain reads GAGVSQSPRYKVTKRGQDVALRCDPISGHVSLYWYRQALGQGPEFLTYFNYEAQQDKSGLPNDRFSAERPEGSISTLTIQRTEQRDSAMYRCASTSNTGFEQFFGPGTRLTVL.

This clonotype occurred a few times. CDR3 amino acids: CASSDGTETQYF. In DNA form, the CDR3 reads TGTGCCAGCTCAGACGGGACTGAGACCCAGTACTTC. The genes are TRBV18 and TRBJ2-5, with D perhaps TRBD2 (6 bases). Germline assignment: CDR1 KGHSH and CDR2 LQKENI. The V and J ends lost 5 bases and 5 bases respectively, with 9 bases between them. The CDR3 length is 12 residues. The full variable domain, rest sourced from reference TRBV18 and TRBJ2-5, is NAGVMQNPRHLVRRRGQEARLRCSPMKGHSHVYWYRQLPEEGLKFMVYLQKENIIDESGMPKERFSAEFPKEGPSILRIQQVVRGDSAAYFCASSDGTETQYFGPGTRLLVL.